The next 29 T cell receptor beta chains were all read from a single sample in a study of blood T cells in healthy people across ages. Then a second PCR, running about 6 to 12 cycles, was carried out with a sample-barcoded 5' primer and a J-beta primer mix. Using its own MiXCR run on the 5' RACE reads, TCRdb lists one record per CDR3 protein. Of approximately 780,000 distinct CDR3 sequences listed, around 25% were seen once; the top ten hold 3%. The same specimen was also included in a second study, on T cells of mothers and their children.

Sequencing was carried out using blood. These receptors came from a boy aged 5 to 17 in good health.

In this sample, this clonotype turned up once. This sequence joins TRBV20-1 and TRBJ1-1; TRBD1 might be the D (5 bases). The CDR3 runs to 14 residues. The V gene lost 1 base and the J gene lost 1 base, with 10 bases spanning the gap. CDR1 and CDR2 (germline): DFQATT, SNEGSKA (reference sequence). CDR3 bases: TGCAGTGCTAGAGGATATCAGGGGAACACTGAAGCTTTCTTT. This translates into CSARGYQGNTEAFF.

V usage is TRBV12-3 or TRBV12-4 and J usage is TRBJ2-5; 7 bases line up with TRBD1. The CDR3 is made up of 14 amino acids. Germline trimming cut 5 bases from V and 4 bases from J; bases unmatched to any gene: 7. The CDR3 spells CASSDTGQAETQYF. The CDR3 DNA is TGTGCCAGCAGTGACACCGGACAGGCAGAGACCCAGTACTTC.

This clonotype was picked up one time. A junction end diverges from the germline sequence, so it may reflect a read error. The chain uses TRBV15 and TRBJ2-1; D might be TRBD2 (7 bases). CDR1 LNHNV and CDR2 YYDKDF come from the germline V gene (reference sequence). The CDR3 extends over 14 amino acids. CDR3 residues: CAPSRGGGYNEQFF. The CDR3 nucleotides are TGTGCCCCCAGCAGAGGGGGGGGCTACAATGAGCAGTTCTTC.

This chain uses TRBV6-6 with TRBJ2-5; 13 nucleotides agree with TRBD2. The V gene end was trimmed by 7 bases and the J gene end by 5 bases; junction bases not matched to a gene: 10. The CDR3 totals 16 residues. Germline CDR1 MNHNY, CDR2 SVGAGI (reference sequence). CDR3 sequence: CASIRGLAGVGETQYF. For the CDR3, the DNA is TGTGCCAGCATACGCGGACTAGCGGGGGTAGGGGAGACCCAGTACTTC.

In its sample, this clonotype was seen once. The chain carries TRBV29-1 and TRBJ1-3; D not resolved. CDR1 and CDR2 (germline): SQVTM, ANQGSEA. V was shortened by 0 bases and J by 0 bases, with 9 bases between the two germline ends. This CDR3 is built from 15 residues. Here the CDR3 reads CSVEDGRSSGNTIYF. The CDR3 coding sequence is TGCAGCGTTGAAGATGGCCGGAGCTCTGGAAACACCATATATTTT.

The sample holds a few counts of this clonotype. The rearrangement links TRBV19 to TRBJ1-2; 9 bases fit TRBD1. Unmatched junction bases numbered 8, after V lost 4 bases and J lost 5 bases. The CDR3 covers 15 residues. Germline loops: CDR1 LNHDA, CDR2 SQIVND (reference sequence). The CDR3 loop reads CASSSATGGWYGYTF. CDR3 in DNA: TGTGCCAGTAGTAGCGCAACAGGGGGCTGGTATGGCTACACCTTC.

This clonotype has more than one count but fewer than ten. The chain has TRBV6-6 and TRBJ2-5; D possibly corresponds to TRBD2 (5 bases). The CDR3 has 15 residues. CDR1 MNHNY and CDR2 SVGAGI come from the germline V gene (reference sequence). Trimming took off 4 bases at V and 4 bases at J, with 16 bases between the two ends. The CDR3 nucleotides read TGTGCCAGCAGTTTCGGGGTGGAGAGCTTAGAGACCCAGTACTTC. Amino acids: CASSFGVESLETQYF.

This clonotype appeared a few times. The genes are TRBV5-1 and TRBJ2-5; 10 bases line up with TRBD2. With 2 bases clipped from V and 5 bases from J, the junction kept 6 bases outside the gene matches. Germline CDR1 is SGHRS and CDR2 is YFSETQ. This CDR3 contains 15 residues. The CDR3 DNA reads TGCGCCAGCAGCTTAGCGGGGGGGCCTTTGGAGACCCAGTACTTC. Protein product: CASSLAGGPLETQYF.

This clonotype has at least ten counts. The CDR3 DNA is TGTGCCAGCAGTGAAAGCCAGGCCTACGAGCAGTACTTC. This codes for CASSESQAYEQYF. The chain employs TRBV2 and TRBJ2-7; no definite D call. Germline V CDR1 and CDR2: SNHLY, FYNNEI. Trimming took 2 bases from V and 2 from J, leaving 7 bases between them. The CDR3 totals 13 residues.

V usage is TRBV5-1 and J usage is TRBJ1-3; D remains unclear. Trimming pared 4 bases from V and 0 bases from J, leaving 14 bases between. CDR3 length equals 16 residues. The V gene's germline CDR1 is SGHRS and CDR2 YFSETQ. CDR3 in amino acids: CASSLNSRNSGNTIYF. The CDR3 coding sequence is TGCGCCAGCAGCCTCAACAGCCGCAACTCTGGAAACACCATATATTTT.

The V call is TRBV2, the J call TRBJ2-1, with 9 bases that match TRBD1. CDR1 SNHLY and CDR2 FYNNEI come from the germline V gene. The CDR3 is 15 amino acids. The V gene end was trimmed by 6 bases and the J gene end by 10 bases; junction bases not matched to a gene: 13. CDR3 residues: CASRSGQGFGVEQFF. The DNA of the CDR3 is TGTGCCAGCAGGTCCGGACAGGGGTTTGGCGTCGAGCAGTTCTTC.

The rearrangement links TRBV5-6 to TRBJ2-1; a weak D match, TRBD2 (5 bases). The last part of the DNA fits TRBJ2-7 better; the J call may be wrong. This CDR3 contains 13 residues. Germline CDR1 and CDR2: SGHDT and YYEEEE. CDR3 sequence (DNA): TGTGCCAGCAATCCGGGGAACGTCTACGAGCAGTACTTC. Translation: CASNPGNVYEQYF.

Only a few counts were recorded for this clonotype. The chain employs TRBV4-2 and TRBJ1-1; D perhaps matches TRBD1 (5 bases). The germline V gene has CDR1 LGHNA and CDR2 YNFKEQ. This CDR3 has 16 amino acids. Trimming left V 2 bases short and J 2 bases short, with 15 bases between. CDR3 residues: CASSQPGVPGNTEAFF. The CDR3 bases are TGTGCCAGCAGCCAACCGGGGGTACCCGGTAACACTGAAGCTTTCTTT.

This chain uses TRBV28 with TRBJ2-5; 10 nucleotides line up with TRBD2. The J call is in doubt because the DNA end fits TRBJ2-7 better. Germline values: CDR1 MDHEN, CDR2 SYDVKM. The CDR3 sequence is 15 residues long. The CDR3 spells CASRTGTSVLYEQYF. The CDR3 DNA is TGTGCCAGCAGAACCGGGACTAGCGTCTTATACGAGCAGTACTTC.

This clonotype was counted between two and nine times. V gene TRBV6-2 or TRBV6-3 combines with J gene TRBJ1-6; D is unresolved. The V gene lost 7 bases and the J gene lost 2 bases, with 6 bases spanning the gap. Per the germline V gene, CDR1 is MNHEY and CDR2 is SVGEGT. The CDR3 consists of 13 residues. CDR3 sequence: CASTLTYNSPLHF. CDR3 nucleotides: TGTGCCAGCACCCTTACCTATAATTCACCCCTCCACTTT.

This chain uses TRBV5-1 with TRBJ1-2; no reliable D call. V was pared by 0 bases and J by 7 bases, with 16 bases between. The length of the CDR3 is 15 residues. Germline assignment: CDR1 SGHRS and CDR2 YFSETQ. In DNA, the CDR3 is TGCGCCAGCAGCTTGGAAGGTCGGGGAGGGATTGGCTACACCTTC. It is translated as CASSLEGRGGIGYTF.

The sample holds a few counts of this clonotype. The chain employs TRBV7-2 and TRBJ2-3; 9 nucleotides match TRBD2. Germline CDR1 and CDR2: SGHTA and FQGNSA. The CDR3 has 16 amino acids. V lost 3 bases to trimming and J lost 5 bases; unmatched junction nucleotides: 9. CDR3 nucleotide sequence: TGTGCCAGCAGCTTCCCTAGCGGGGCTTGGGGAGATACGCAGTATTTT. This translates into CASSFPSGAWGDTQYF.

V gene TRBV4-1 combines with J gene TRBJ2-3, with D possibly called TRBD1 or TRBD2 (5 bases each). The germline gives CDR1 MGHRA, CDR2 YSYEKL. This CDR3 has 16 residues. The V end lost 0 bases, the J end lost 0 bases, and 10 bases lay between the germline ends. The CDR3 is CASSQDRGRSTDTQYF. The CDR3 bases are TGCGCCAGCAGCCAAGATCGGGGACGTAGCACAGATACGCAGTATTTT.

The rearrangement uses TRBV12-3 or TRBV12-4 and TRBJ2-7; 9 bases map to TRBD1. This CDR3 comprises 14 residues. J gave up 3 bases and V 5 bases, and 5 bases lay outside the gene matches. The chain's CDR3 is CASSRVGQGYEQYF. The CDR3 DNA reads as TGTGCCAGCAGTCGAGTGGGACAGGGCTACGAGCAGTACTTC.

This chain connects TRBV10-3 to TRBJ1-1, with 9 nucleotides matching TRBD1. Germline CDR1 and CDR2: ENHRY and SYGVKD. V was pared by 5 bases and J by 5 bases, with 9 bases of the junction left unmatched. The CDR3 has 15 residues. The CDR3, as DNA: TGTGCCATCAGTCCGGGACAGGGAGGAAGGACTGAAGCTTTCTTT. It encodes CAISPGQGGRTEAFF.

The rearrangement links TRBV4-1 to TRBJ2-1, with D tentatively TRBD2 (5 bases). Gene TRBJ2-5 matches the end of the DNA better, so the J call may be wrong. This CDR3 contains 13 residues. CDR1 is MGHRA and CDR2 is YSYEKL in the germline V gene. The CDR3 sequence: CASSQAGLGTQYF. CDR3 sequence (DNA): TGCGCCAGCAGCCAAGCGGGGTTGGGGACCCAGTACTTC.

The chain uses TRBV10-3 and TRBJ1-1; D is unresolved. Trimming stripped 3 bases from V and 5 bases from J, with 7 bases between. CDR1 and CDR2 (germline): ENHRY, SYGVKD. The CDR3 contains 12 residues. CDR3 in amino acids: CAISEYSTEAFF. The CDR3 DNA reads TGTGCCATCAGTGAATATAGTACTGAAGCTTTCTTT.

Comments on this clonotype: Its ends do not fully match the called genes, so a read error is possible. J is TRBJ2-1 and V is TRBV20-1; the D is unclear. Per the germline V gene, CDR1 is DFQATT and CDR2 is SNEGSKA (reference sequence). This CDR3 region has 11 residues. The CDR3 DNA reads TGCAGTGCTACCCCCTACATTGAGCAGTTCTTC. Translated: CSATPYIEQFF.

This clonotype was detected a few times. The genes are TRBV5-1 and TRBJ1-6, with D possibly TRBD1 on 5 matching bases. The ends were cut back, 2 bases at V and 7 bases at J, with 13 bases in the middle. Germline lookup yields CDR1 SGHRS and CDR2 YFSETQ. There are 15 residues in the CDR3. This CDR3 is CASSLGASRNSPLHF. The CDR3 coding sequence is TGCGCCAGCAGCTTAGGGGCCTCGCGAAATTCACCCCTCCACTTT.

The rearrangement uses TRBV20-1 and TRBJ1-4, with a weak D call TRBD1 (5 bases). V lost 3 bases to trimming and J lost 5 bases, with 10 bases between them. The CDR3 consists of 13 residues. The germline V gene encodes CDR1 DFQATT and CDR2 SNEGSKA (reference sequence). The CDR3 loop reads CSASKTENEKLFF. DNA of the CDR3: TGCAGTGCTAGTAAGACAGAGAATGAAAAACTGTTTTTT.

V usage is TRBV29-1 and J usage is TRBJ2-1, with 10 bases identical to TRBD2. The CDR3 is made up of 16 amino acids. V was clipped by 6 bases and J by 0 bases; unmatched bases: 8. The germline CDR1 and CDR2 sequences are SQVTM and ANQGSEA. This CDR3 is CSVLTSGESSYNEQFF. As DNA, the CDR3 is TGCAGCGTCTTAACTAGCGGGGAGAGCTCCTACAATGAGCAGTTCTTC.

The chain uses TRBV2 and TRBJ2-5; the D is unclear. Germline V lookup: CDR1 SNHLY, CDR2 FYNNEI. V lost 6 bases, J lost 4 bases, and 12 bases lay in between. The CDR3 is 13 residues long. CDR3 DNA: TGTGCCAGCAGCGGTTTAATCCCAGAGACCCAGTACTTC. Amino acids: CASSGLIPETQYF.

This clonotype came up a few times. This chain links TRBV3-1 with TRBJ2-1; 14 bases align to TRBD2. Gene TRBJ2-5 matches the end of the DNA better, so the J call may be wrong. The CDR3 runs 16 residues. The germline V gene encodes CDR1 LGHDT and CDR2 YNNKEL (reference sequence). Here the CDR3 DNA reads TGTGCCAGCAGCCCCCTGGGACTAGCGGGGGAAGAGACCCAGTACTTC. The encoded protein is CASSPLGLAGEETQYF.

The V call is TRBV12-3 or TRBV12-4, the J call TRBJ1-6, with D possibly matching TRBD1 (6 bases). The CDR3 covers 16 residues. The ends were cut back, 3 bases at V and 1 base at J, with 10 bases in the middle. The CDR3 loop is CASSFRGPSYNSPLHF. In DNA, the CDR3 is TGTGCCAGCAGTTTCCGGGGGCCGTCCTATAATTCACCCCTCCACTTT.